The TCR beta chain under discussion was sequenced for a study of T cell responses to AZD1222 COVID-19 vaccine (dated by TCRdb to the early 2020s). About the full investigation: AZD1222 recipients with second doses at about 4 weeks or about 12 weeks were pooled, because spike-specific TCR depth and breadth did not differ between schedules. A total of 233 trial participants underwent TCR sequencing, of whom about 200 received two doses of AZD1222 and about 26 received two doses of the MenACWY control vaccine. Trial participants were enrolled by age into 18-55, 56-69 and 70-plus year subgroups, with approximately 160, 26 and 62 TCR-sequenced participants respectively. Results the study describes overall, beyond this receptor: Epitopes outside the regions mutated in the B.1.351 and B.1.1.7 variants were reportedly recognized by nearly half of the unique spike-specific TCRs. In the small 56-69-year group, the increase in depth fell short of significance, most likely because of low power. Vaccine-associated CD4 TCRs spanned the whole spike protein, with dominant responses in regions 160-218 and 743-854. No day 14 peak-response samples were available, so repertoires were characterized only after the peak T cell response. Conclusions about previously exposed vaccinees are limited, since just 6 or 7 AZD1222 recipients were seropositive for SARS-CoV-2 at baseline. A significant rise in spike-specific TCR breadth and depth was observed after two AZD1222 doses relative to day 0 and relative to MenACWY recipients. Participants were mostly white British, with more females than males. The authors suggested clonal diversity may have been underestimated.

The CDR3 regions of human TCRbeta chains were analyzed by immunosequencing. In the authors' own workflow: Repertoire TCRs were matched against a reference library of SARS-CoV-2-specific TCRs generated with the MIRA antigen-specificity platform. Breadth was defined as the fraction of unique TCRs that were SARS-CoV-2-associated. Depth was defined as the fraction of total T cells that were SARS-CoV-2-associated. Each spike-specific TCR was assigned to its reactive spike region and to a CD4 or CD8 class using the MIRA data. Log10-transformed breadth and depth values were compared by one-way ANOVA with Sidak's multiple comparisons tests. Imported from immuneACCESS, the table was reduced by TCRdb to in-frame sequences with V and J called. These copies leave out some clones; in studies compared against another copy, an unresolved V gene accounts for under half, and the cause of the remainder is not known. The D gene and trimming were derived from the DNA, and the V and J assignments and clone size from that table. The sample data list some 82,000 clones, and about nine tenths of these were observed just once. More than 5% of the sample comes from the top ten.

Of note for this clone: It has no known antigen specificity. Base qualities are missing; no much larger clone stands one base away.

The time point label, as the study defines it: baseline before first vaccination. Vaccinee samples were obtained from the UK trials COV001 and COV002, which included a single-blind randomized controlled phase 2/3 trial of AZD1222 (ChAdOx1 nCoV-19) in healthy adults. Trial participant PBMC samples were collected at day 0 and day 28 after the second dose for TCRbeta chain sequencing. Based on the germline V gene, the CDR1 and CDR2 sequences are KGHSH and LQKENI. Spanning cysteine to phenylalanine, the CDR3 consists of 14 amino acids. Kept here is only the CDR3 DNA, which spans 42 bases and is read in frame from base 1. Deletion took 3 bases off V and 3 bases off J, with a span of 9 bases between the germline ends.

This material consisted of peripheral blood, taken on day 0 of AZD1222 vaccination. This sequence originates from an adult in good health. Recombination linked TRBV18 to TRBJ2-1; no D gene call is confident. The CDR3 loop reads CASSPPGLYNEQFF. The sequenced DNA: TGTGCCAGCTCACCGCCCGGCCTCTACAATGAGCAGTTCTTC.